The following is a T cell receptor beta chain sequence with its context. This clonotype occurred a few times. What this receptor recognizes is not known. Nothing much larger sits one base from this clone, and base qualities are not available. Systemically healthy Caucasian individuals from Russia, roughly 40 in total and aged about 6 to 95 years, were included as donors. Each donor gave ten milliliters of peripheral blood, collected into EDTA-treated Vacutainer tubes. Ficoll-Paque density-gradient centrifugation was used to isolate PBMCs, with at least 7 million per sample. Total RNA was extracted from PBMCs with Trizol reagent, with at least 5 micrograms obtained per sample. For every donor, an aliquot of PBMCs went through flow cytometry to measure the percentages of naive CD45RAhigh/CD27high T cells. These data originate in a study of blood T cells in healthy people across ages (dated by TCRdb to about 2015). About the study as a whole: In model experiments, template switching captured roughly one uniquely barcoded TCR beta cDNA molecule for every two T cells. Age-related changes in TCR beta repertoire diversity were measured in the study by deep sequencing normalized with unique cDNA molecular identifiers. The donors were divided into four age groups: young (average approximately 17 years), middle-aged (almost 40), aged (about 62) and long-lived (approximately 74). Using the same blood draw, the study looked at two additional independent replicas of 1 million unique cDNA reads for two donors, one aged 18 to 30 and the other aged 80 or older. To avoid experimental bias, donors of different ages were spread randomly across the sequencing lanes. The full study reports these points: Observed TCR beta diversity per million T cells fell roughly linearly with age, and a significant reduction was already apparent by age about 36. Estimates of total diversity based on one million sequenced T cells were regarded as lower bounds and as underestimates. A strong correlation was found between observed TCR beta diversity and the percentage of naive T cells measured by flow cytometry. Conclusive comparison of naive and antigen-experienced compartments was prevented by the profiling of bulk unsorted PBMCs. Donor CMV infection status was unknown, potentially confounding age-related changes in expanded clonotypes. Compared with the aged group, the long-lived group had more naive CD4+ T cells, fewer expanded clones and increased TCR diversity, a pattern suggesting age selection.

The CDR1 and CDR2 encoded by the germline V gene are LGHNA and YSLEER. From its cysteine to its phenylalanine, the CDR3 spans 16 amino acids. Only the CDR3 portion is preserved as DNA: 48 bases, with reading frame beginning at the first base. V ends up 4 bases short and J 10 bases short, with an unmatched junction base count of 16. To prepare the library, 5' RACE was applied. The data were produced on an Illumina HiSeq 2500. A second PCR of roughly 7 to 11 cycles was performed with a sample-barcoded 5' primer and a J-beta primer mix. A template-switch 5' adaptor carrying 12 random nucleotides introduced a unique molecular identifier onto each TCR beta cDNA molecule. Each sample yielded at least 2.5 million CDR3-containing paired-end reads. The Mint cDNA synthesis kit, primed by a TRBC-specific oligonucleotide, was used to synthesize first-strand cDNA from all RNA. After uracil-DNA glycosylase treatment, a first 18-cycle PCR used universal primers M1SS and BC2_uni_R on all cDNA. In the paper's pipeline: For normalization, 1 million high-quality reads were randomly selected from each sample, with every read carrying a distinct molecular identifier. Reads with shared molecular identifiers were discarded instead of being binned into consensus sequences. CDR3 identification, clonotype clustering and error correction used MiTCR with a Q25 quality threshold and the strictest error-elimination algorithm. A nonparametric unseen species model with Euler transformation was used to estimate lower-bound total TCR beta diversity. TCRdb's own reprocessing of the public reads used fastp at Q25 and MiXCR and kept productive beta chains. Rows with one shared CDR3 protein collapse into an entry with the most common genes and DNA. The V and J calls were not made by the authors but by TCRdb's processing. The sample table records approximately 810,000 distinct CDR3 sequences; roughly 26% of these occur just once. Roughly a sixth of the sample lies in the top ten.

The chain couples TRBV4-3 to TRBJ1-1; TRBD1 lines up with 9 middle nucleotides. The sample comprised blood. The source is a woman older than 75 in good health. The DNA sequence follows: TGCGCCAGCAGCCGACAAGGGCCACAGGGGGCTGGCGGAGCTTTCTTT. Its protein is CASSRQGPQGAGGAFF.